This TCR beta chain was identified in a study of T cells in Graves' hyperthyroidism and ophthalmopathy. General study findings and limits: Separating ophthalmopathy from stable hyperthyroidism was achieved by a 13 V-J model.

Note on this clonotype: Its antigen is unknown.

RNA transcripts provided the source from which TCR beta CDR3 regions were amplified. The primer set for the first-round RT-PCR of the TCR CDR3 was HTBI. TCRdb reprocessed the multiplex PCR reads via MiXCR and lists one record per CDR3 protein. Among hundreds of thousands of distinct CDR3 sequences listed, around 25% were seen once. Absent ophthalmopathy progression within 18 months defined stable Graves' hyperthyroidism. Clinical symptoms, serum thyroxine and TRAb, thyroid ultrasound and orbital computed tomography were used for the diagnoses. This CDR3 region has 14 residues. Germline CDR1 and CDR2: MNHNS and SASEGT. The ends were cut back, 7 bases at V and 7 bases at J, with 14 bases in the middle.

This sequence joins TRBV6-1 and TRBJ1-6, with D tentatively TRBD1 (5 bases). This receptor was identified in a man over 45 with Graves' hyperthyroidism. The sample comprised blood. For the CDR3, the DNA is TGTGCCAGCAAAGCGTGGGGGGTGAATTCACCCCTCCACTTT. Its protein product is CASKAWGVNSPLHF.